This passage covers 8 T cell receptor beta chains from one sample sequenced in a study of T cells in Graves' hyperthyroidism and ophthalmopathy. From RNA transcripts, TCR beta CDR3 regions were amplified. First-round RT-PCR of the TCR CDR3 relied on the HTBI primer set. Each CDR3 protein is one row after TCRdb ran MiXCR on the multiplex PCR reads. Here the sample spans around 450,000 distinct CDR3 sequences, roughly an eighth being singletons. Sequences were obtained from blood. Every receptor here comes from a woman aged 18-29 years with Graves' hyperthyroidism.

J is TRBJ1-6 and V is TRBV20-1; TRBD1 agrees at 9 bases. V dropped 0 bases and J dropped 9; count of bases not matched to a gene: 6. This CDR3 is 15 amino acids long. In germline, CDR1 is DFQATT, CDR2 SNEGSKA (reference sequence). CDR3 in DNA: TGCAGTGCTAGAGATAAGGACAGGGGAACTTCACCCCTCCACTTT. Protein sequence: CSARDKDRGTSPLHF.

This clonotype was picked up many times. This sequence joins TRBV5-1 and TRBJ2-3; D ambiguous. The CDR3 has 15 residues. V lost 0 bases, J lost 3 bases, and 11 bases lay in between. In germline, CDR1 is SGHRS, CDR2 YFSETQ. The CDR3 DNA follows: TGCGCCAGCAGCTTGGGCGGTCAAATGACAGATACGCAGTATTTT. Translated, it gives CASSLGGQMTDTQYF.

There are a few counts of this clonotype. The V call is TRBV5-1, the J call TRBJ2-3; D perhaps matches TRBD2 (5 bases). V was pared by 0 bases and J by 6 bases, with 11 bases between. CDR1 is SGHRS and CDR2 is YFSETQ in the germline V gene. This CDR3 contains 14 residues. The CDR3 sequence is CASSLGIPGDTQYF. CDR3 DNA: TGCGCCAGCAGCTTGGGGATCCCGGGGGATACGCAGTATTTT.

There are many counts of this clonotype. This CDR3 is CASSATSGGRLVEQFF. The CDR3 DNA is TGTGCCAGCAGCGCGACTAGCGGGGGTAGACTGGTTGAGCAGTTCTTC. This chain links TRBV7-8 with TRBJ2-1; 12 bases are a match to TRBD2. Losses at the gene ends were 5 bases for V and 9 bases for J; bases not matched to a gene: 11. The CDR3 has 16 amino acids. CDR1 is SGHVS, CDR2 FQNEAQ, per germline. The full variable domain, with the rest looked up from reference TRBV7-8 and TRBJ2-1, is GAGVSQSPRYKVAKRGQDVALRCDPISGHVSLFWYQQALGQGPEFLTYFQNEAQLDKSGLPSDRFFAERPEGSVSTLKIQRTQQEDSAVYLCASSATSGGRLVEQFFGPGTRLTVL.

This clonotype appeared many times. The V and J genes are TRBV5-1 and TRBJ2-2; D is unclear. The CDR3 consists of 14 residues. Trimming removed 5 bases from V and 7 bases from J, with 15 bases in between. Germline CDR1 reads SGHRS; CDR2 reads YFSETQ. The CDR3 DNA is TGCGCCAGCAGGGCAGCAGACCCGGGCGGGGAGCTGTTTTTT. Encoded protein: CASRAADPGGELFF.

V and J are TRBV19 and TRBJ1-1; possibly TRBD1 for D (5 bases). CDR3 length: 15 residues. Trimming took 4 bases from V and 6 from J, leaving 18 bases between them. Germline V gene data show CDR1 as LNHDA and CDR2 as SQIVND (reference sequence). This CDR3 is CASSNPGRARPEAFF. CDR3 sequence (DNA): TGTGCCAGTAGTAATCCGGGACGGGCCCGGCCTGAAGCTTTCTTT.

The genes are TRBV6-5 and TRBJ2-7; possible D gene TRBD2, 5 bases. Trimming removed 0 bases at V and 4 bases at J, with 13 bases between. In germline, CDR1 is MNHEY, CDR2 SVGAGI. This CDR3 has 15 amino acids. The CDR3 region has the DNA TGTGCCAGCAGTTACTCGACCGGACTTGAGTACGAGCAGTACTTC. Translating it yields CASSYSTGLEYEQYF.

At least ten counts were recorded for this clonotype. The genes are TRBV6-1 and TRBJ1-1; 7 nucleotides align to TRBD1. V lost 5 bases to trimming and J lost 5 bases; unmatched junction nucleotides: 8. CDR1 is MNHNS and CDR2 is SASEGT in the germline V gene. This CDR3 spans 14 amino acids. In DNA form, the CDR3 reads TGTGCCAGCAGTATATCGACAGGGTTGACTGAAGCTTTCTTT. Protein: CASSISTGLTEAFF.